In its sample, the clone carrying this T cell receptor beta chain was seen a few times. This sample stems from a study of PD-1 and CTLA-4 blockade in melanoma. Assay: immunoSEQ multiplex PCR; the TCRdb copy retains only in-frame clones and omits some. The sample shows 30,000 to 35,000 clones, less than 95% of them seen only once. The CDR3 has 12 residues. CDR1 is SNHLY and CDR2 is FYNNEI in the germline V gene. Trimming shortened V by 3 bases and J by 3 bases, and 2 bases separated the two germline ends. The chain is built from TRBV2 and TRBJ2-2; no firm D call. This sequence originates from a human donor with melanoma. Sequencing used CD8+ T cells from peripheral blood, obtained from a patient given anti-PD-1 treatment. The CDR3 DNA reads TGTGCCAGCAGTGAGGACACCGGGGAGCTGTTTTTT. This encodes CASSEDTGELFF.